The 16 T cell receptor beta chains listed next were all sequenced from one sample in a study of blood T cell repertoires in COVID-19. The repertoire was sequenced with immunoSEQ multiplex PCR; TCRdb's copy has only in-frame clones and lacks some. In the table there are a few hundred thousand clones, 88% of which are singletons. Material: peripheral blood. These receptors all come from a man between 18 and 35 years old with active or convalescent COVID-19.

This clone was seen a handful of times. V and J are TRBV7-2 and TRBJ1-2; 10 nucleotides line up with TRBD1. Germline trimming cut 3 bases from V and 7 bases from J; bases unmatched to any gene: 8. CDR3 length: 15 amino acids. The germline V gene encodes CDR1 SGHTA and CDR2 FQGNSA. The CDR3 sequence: CASSFNRDRGIGYTF. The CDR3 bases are TGTGCCAGCAGCTTCAACCGGGACAGGGGTATTGGCTACACCTTC.

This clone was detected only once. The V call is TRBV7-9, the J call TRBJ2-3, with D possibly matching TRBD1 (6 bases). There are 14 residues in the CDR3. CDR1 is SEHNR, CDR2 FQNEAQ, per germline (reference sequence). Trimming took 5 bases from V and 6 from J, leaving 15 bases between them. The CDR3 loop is CASSPQGSQDTQYF. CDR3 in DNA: TGTGCCAGCAGCCCACAGGGTTCACAGGATACGCAGTATTTT.

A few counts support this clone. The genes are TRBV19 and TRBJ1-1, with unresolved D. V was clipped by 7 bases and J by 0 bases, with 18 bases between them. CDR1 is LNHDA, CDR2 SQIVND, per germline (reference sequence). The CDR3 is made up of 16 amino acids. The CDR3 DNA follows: TGTGCCAGTACTCAACCAAACGGAGCGTTGAACACTGAAGCTTTCTTT. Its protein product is CASTQPNGALNTEAFF.

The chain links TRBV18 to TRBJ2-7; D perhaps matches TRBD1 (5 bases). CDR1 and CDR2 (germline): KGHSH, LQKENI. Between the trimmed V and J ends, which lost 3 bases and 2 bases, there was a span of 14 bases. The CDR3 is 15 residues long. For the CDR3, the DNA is TGTGCCAGCTCACCGGGCAGGGATCCAACCTACGAGCAGTACTTC. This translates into CASSPGRDPTYEQYF.

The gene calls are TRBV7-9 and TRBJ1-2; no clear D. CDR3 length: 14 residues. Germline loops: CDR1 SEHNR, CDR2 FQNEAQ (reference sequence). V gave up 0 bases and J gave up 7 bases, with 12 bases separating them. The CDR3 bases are TGTGCCAGCAGCTTAGCGCACGGGGAGGGTGGCTACACCTTC. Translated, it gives CASSLAHGEGGYTF.

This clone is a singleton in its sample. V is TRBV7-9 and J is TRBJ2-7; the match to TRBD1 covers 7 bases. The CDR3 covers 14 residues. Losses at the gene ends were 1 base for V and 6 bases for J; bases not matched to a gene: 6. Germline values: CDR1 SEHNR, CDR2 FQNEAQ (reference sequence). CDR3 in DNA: TGTGCCAGCAGCTTAGGACAGGGTAAACGCGAGCAGTACTTC. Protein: CASSLGQGKREQYF.

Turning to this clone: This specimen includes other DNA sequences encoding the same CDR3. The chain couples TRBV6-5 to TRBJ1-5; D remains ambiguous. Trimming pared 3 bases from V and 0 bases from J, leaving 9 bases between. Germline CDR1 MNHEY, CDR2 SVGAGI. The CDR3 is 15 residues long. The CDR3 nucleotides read TGTGCCAGCAGTTATAGCCAGTATAGCAATCAGCCCCAGCATTTT. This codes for CASSYSQYSNQPQHF.

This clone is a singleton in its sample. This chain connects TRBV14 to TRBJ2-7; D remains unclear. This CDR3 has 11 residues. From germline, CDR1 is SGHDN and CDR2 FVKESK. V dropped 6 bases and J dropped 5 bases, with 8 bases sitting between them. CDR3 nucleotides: TGTGCCAGCAGTCTTTTTAACGAGCAGTACTTC. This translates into CASSLFNEQYF. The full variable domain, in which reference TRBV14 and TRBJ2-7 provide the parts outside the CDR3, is EAGVTQFPSHSVIEKGQTVTLRCDPISGHDNLYWYRRVMGKEIKFLLHFVKESKQDESGMPNNRFLAERTGGTYSTLKVQPAELEDSGVYFCASSLFNEQYFGPGTRLTVT.

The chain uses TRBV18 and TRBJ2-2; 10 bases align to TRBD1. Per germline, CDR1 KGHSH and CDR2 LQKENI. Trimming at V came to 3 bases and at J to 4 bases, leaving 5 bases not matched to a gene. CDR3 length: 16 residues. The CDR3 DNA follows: TGTGCCAGCTCACCCCGCGGACAGGGGGGCACCGGGGAGCTGTTTTTT. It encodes CASSPRGQGGTGELFF. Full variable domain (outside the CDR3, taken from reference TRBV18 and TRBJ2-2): NAGVMQNPRHLVRRRGQEARLRCSPMKGHSHVYWYRQLPEEGLKFMVYLQKENIIDESGMPKERFSAEFPKEGPSILRIQQVVRGDSAAYFCASSPRGQGGTGELFFGEGSRLTVL.

The CDR3 DNA is TGCAGCGTAGGACTAGCGGGGGCCTACAATGAGCAGTTCTTC. Translating it yields CSVGLAGAYNEQFF. V gene TRBV29-1 combines with J gene TRBJ2-1; 13 bases align to TRBD2. The CDR3 totals 14 residues. The germline V gene encodes CDR1 SQVTM and CDR2 ANQGSEA. V lost 6 bases to trimming and J lost 2 bases; unmatched junction nucleotides: 1.

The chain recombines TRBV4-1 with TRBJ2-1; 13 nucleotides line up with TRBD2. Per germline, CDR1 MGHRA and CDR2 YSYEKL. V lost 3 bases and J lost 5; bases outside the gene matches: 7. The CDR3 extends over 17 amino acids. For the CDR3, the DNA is TGCGCCAGCAGCCAGGACACTAGCGGGGGGGACAACAATGAGCAGTTCTTC. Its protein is CASSQDTSGGDNNEQFF.

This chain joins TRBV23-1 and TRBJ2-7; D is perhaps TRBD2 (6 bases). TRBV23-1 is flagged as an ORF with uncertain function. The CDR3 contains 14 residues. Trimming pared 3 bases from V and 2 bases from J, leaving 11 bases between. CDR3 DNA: TGCGCCAGCAGTCATCGGGGGTTGGCCTACGAGCAGTACTTC. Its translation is CASSHRGLAYEQYF.

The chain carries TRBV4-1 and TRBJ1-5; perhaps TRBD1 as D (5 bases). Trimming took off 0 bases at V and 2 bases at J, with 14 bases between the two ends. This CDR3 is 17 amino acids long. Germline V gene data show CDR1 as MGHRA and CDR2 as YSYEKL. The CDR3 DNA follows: TGCGCCAGCAGCCAAGATTTTCAGGGAGGCGGCAATCAGCCCCAGCATTTT. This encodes CASSQDFQGGGNQPQHF.

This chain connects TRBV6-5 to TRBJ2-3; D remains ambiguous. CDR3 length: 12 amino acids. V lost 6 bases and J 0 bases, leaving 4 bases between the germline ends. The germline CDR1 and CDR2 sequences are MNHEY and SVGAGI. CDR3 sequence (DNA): TGTGCCAGCAGCGCGAGCACAGATACGCAGTATTTT. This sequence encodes CASSASTDTQYF.

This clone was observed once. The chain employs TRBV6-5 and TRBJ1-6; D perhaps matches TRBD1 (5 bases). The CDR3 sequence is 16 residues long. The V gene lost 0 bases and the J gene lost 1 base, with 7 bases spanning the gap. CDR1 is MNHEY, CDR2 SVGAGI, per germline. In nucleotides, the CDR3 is TGTGCCAGCAGTTACTCTAAGGGGTCCTATAATTCACCCCTCCACTTT. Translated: CASSYSKGSYNSPLHF.

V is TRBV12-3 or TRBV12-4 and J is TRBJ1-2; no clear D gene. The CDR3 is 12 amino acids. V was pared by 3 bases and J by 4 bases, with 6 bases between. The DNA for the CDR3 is TGTGCCAGCAGTTTCTCCGTCTATGGCTACACCTTC. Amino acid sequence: CASSFSVYGYTF.